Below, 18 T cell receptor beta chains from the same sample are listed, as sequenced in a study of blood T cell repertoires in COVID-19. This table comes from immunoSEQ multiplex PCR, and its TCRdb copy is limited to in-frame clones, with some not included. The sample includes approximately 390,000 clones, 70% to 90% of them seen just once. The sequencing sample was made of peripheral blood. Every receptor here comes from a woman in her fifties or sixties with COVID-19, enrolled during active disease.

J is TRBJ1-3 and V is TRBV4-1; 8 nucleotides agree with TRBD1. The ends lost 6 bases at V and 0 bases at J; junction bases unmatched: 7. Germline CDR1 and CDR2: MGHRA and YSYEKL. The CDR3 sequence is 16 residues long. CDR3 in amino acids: CASRRDRTYSGNTIYF. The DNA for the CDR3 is TGCGCCAGCAGAAGGGACAGGACCTACTCTGGAAACACCATATATTTT.

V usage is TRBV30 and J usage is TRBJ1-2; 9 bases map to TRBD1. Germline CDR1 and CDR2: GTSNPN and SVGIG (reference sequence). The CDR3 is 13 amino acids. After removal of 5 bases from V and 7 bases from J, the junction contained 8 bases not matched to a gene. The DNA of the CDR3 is TGTGCCTGGCGATGGACAGGGGCGGGTGGCTACACCTTC. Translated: CAWRWTGAGGYTF.

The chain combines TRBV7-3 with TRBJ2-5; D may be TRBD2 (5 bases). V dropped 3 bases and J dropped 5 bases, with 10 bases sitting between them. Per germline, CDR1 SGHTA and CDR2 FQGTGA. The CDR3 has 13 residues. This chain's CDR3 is CASSLTGGETQYF. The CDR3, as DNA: TGTGCCAGCAGCTTGACGGGCGGGGAGACCCAGTACTTC.

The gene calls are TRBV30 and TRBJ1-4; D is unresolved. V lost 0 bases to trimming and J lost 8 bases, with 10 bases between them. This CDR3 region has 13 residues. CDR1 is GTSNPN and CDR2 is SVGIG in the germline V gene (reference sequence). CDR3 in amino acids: CAWSVGRGEKLFF. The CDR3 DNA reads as TGTGCCTGGAGTGTAGGCCGGGGAGAAAAACTGTTTTTT.

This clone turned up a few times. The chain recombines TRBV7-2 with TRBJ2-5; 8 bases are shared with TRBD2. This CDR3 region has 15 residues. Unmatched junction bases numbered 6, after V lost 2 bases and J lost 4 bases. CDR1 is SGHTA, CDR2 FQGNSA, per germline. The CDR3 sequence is CASSLQAGDSETQYF. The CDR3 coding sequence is TGTGCCAGCAGCTTACAAGCGGGGGACTCAGAGACCCAGTACTTC.

CDR3 DNA: TGTGCCAGTAACCGGGACAGAACCTCTGGGGCCAACGTCCTGACTTTC. As protein: CASNRDRTSGANVLTF. The chain recombines TRBV2 with TRBJ2-6; 7 positions match TRBD1. From germline, CDR1 is SNHLY and CDR2 FYNNEI. This CDR3 spans 16 amino acids. V dropped 9 bases and J dropped 0; count of bases not matched to a gene: 8.

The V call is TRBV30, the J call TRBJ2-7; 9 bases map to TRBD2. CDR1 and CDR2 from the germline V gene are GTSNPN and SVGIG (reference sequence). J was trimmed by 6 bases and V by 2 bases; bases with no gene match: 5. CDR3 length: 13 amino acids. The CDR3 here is CAWSKLAGSEQYF. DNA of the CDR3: TGTGCCTGGAGTAAACTAGCGGGTAGCGAGCAGTACTTC.

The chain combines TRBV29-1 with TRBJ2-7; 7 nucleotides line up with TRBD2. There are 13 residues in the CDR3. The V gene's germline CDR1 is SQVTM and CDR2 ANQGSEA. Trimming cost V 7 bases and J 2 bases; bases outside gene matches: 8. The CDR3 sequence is CSASAGVAYEQYF. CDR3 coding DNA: TGCAGCGCCTCGGCGGGGGTAGCCTACGAGCAGTACTTC.

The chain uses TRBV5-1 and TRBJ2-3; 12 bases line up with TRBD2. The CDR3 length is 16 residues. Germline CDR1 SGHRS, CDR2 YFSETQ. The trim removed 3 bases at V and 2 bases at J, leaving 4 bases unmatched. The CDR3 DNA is TGCGCCAGCAGCTCTGGACTAGCGGGATTCACAGATACGCAGTATTTT. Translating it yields CASSSGLAGFTDTQYF.

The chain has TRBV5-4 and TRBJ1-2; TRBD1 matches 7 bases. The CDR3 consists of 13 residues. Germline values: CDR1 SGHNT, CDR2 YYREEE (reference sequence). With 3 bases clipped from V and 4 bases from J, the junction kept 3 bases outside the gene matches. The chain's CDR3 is CASSSTGVYGYTF. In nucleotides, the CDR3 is TGTGCCAGCAGCTCAACAGGGGTCTATGGCTACACCTTC.

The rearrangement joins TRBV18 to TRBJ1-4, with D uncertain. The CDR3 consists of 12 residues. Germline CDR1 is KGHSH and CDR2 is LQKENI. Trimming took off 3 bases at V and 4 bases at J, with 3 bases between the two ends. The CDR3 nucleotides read TGTGCCAGCTCACCTAATAATGAAAAACTGTTTTTT. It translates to CASSPNNEKLFF.

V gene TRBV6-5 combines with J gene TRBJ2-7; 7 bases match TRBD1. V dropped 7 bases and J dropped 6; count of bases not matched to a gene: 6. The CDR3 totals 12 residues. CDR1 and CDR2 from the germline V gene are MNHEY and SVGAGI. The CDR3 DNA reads TGTGCCAGCATTATACAGGGGACCGAGCAGTACTTC. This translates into CASIIQGTEQYF.

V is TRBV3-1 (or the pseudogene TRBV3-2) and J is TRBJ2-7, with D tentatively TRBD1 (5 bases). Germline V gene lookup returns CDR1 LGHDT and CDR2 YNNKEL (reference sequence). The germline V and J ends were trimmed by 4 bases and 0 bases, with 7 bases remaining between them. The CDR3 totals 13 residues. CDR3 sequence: CASSPDSSYEQYF. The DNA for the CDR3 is TGTGCCAGCAGCCCCGACAGCTCCTACGAGCAGTACTTC.

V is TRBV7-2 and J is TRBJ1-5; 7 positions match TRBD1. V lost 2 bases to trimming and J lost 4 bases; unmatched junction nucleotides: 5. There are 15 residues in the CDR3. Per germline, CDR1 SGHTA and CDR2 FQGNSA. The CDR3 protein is CASSLSSTGNQPQHF. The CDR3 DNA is TGTGCCAGCAGCTTAAGCTCGACAGGGAATCAGCCCCAGCATTTT.

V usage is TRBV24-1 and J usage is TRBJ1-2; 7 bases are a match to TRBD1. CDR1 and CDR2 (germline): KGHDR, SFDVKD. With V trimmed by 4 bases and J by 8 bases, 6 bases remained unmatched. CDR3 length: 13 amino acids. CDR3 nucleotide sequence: TGTGCCACCAGTGACGGGGACAGTAGGGGCTACACCTTC. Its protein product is CATSDGDSRGYTF.

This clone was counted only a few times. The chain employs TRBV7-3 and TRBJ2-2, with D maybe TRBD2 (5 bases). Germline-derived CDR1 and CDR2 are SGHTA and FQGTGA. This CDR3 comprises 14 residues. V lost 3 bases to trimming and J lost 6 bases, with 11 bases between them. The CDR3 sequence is CASSFGRGAGELFF. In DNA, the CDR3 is TGTGCCAGCAGCTTTGGTCGGGGTGCCGGGGAGCTGTTTTTT.

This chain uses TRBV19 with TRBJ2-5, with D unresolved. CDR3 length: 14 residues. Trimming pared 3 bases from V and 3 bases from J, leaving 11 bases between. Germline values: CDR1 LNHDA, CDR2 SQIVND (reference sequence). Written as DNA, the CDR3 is TGTGCCAGTAGTATGTTGATCACAGAAGAGACCCAGTACTTC. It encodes CASSMLITEETQYF.

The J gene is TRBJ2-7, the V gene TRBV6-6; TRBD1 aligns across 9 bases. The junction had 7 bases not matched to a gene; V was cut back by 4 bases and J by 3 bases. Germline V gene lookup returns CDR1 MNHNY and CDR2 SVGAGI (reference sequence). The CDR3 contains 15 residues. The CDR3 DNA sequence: TGTGCCAGCAGTTCCTCGGGACAGGGAAACTACGAGCAGTACTTC. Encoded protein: CASSSSGQGNYEQYF.